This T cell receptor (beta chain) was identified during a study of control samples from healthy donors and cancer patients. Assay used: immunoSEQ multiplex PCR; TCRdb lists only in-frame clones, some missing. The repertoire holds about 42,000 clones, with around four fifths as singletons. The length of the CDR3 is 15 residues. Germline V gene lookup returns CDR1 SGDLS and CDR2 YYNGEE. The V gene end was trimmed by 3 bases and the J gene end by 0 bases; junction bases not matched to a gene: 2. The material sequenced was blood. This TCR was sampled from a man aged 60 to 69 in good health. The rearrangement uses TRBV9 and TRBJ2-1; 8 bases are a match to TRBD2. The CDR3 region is CASSDSGDSYNEQFF. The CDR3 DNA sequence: TGTGCCAGCAGCGATAGCGGGGACTCCTACAATGAGCAGTTCTTC.